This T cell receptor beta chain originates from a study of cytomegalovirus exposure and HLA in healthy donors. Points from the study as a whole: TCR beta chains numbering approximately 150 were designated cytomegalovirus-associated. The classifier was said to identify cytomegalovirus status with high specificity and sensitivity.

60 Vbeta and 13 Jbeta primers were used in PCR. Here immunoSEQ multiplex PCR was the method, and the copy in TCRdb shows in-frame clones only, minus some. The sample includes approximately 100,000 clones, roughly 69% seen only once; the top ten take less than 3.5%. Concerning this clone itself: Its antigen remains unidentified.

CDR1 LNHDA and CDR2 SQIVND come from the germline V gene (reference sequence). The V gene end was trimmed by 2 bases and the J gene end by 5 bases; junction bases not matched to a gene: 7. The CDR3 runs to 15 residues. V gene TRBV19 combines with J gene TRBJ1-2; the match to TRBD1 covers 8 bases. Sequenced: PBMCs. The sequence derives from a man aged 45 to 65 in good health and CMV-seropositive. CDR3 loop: CASSIRTGIGYGYTF. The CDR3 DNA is TGTGCCAGTAGTATACGGACAGGGATCGGTTATGGCTACACCTTC.